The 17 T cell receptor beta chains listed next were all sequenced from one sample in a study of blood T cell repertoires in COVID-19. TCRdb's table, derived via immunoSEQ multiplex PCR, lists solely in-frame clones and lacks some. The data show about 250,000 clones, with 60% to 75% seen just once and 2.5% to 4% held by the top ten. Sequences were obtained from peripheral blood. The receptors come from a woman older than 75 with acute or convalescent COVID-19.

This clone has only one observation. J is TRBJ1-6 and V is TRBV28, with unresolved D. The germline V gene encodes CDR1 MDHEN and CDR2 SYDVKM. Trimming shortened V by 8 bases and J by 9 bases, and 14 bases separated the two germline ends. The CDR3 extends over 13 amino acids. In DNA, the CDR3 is TGTGCCAGCGGGTTGGAAGGGAGTTCACCCCTCCACTTT. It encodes CASGLEGSSPLHF.

CDR3 amino acids: CSVLAGTQNEKLFF. CDR3 coding DNA: TGCAGCGTACTAGCCGGGACGCAGAATGAAAAACTGTTTTTT. The genes are TRBV29-1 and TRBJ1-4, with D perhaps TRBD1 (5 bases). The V end was cut by 6 bases, the J end by 5 bases, with 16 bases between. This CDR3 region has 14 residues. From germline, CDR1 is SQVTM and CDR2 ANQGSEA.

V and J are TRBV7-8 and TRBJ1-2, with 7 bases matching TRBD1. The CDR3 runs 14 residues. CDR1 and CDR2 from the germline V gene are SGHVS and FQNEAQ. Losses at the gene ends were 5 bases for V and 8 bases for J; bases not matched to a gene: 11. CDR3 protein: CASSPEGQTEGYTF. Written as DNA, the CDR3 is TGTGCCAGCAGCCCTGAGGGACAGACGGAAGGCTACACCTTC.

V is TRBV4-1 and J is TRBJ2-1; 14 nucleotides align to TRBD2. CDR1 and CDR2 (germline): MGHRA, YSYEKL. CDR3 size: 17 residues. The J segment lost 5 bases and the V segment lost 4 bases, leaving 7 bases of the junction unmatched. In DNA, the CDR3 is TGCGCCAGCAGCCGAGCACCGGGACTAGCGGGAGACAATGAGCAGTTCTTC. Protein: CASSRAPGLAGDNEQFF.

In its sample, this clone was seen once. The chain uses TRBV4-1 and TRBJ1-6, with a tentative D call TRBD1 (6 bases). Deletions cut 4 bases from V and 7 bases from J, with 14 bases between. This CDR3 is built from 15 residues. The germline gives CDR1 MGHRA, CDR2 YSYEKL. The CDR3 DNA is TGCGCCAGCAGCCCTCCGGACAGTGTGAATTCACCCCTCCACTTT. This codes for CASSPPDSVNSPLHF.

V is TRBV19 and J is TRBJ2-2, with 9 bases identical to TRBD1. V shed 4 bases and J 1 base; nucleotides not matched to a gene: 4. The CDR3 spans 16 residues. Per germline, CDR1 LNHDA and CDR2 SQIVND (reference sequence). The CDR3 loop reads CASSTRGQGNTGELFF. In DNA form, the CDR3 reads TGTGCCAGTAGTACGAGGGGACAGGGGAACACCGGGGAGCTGTTTTTT. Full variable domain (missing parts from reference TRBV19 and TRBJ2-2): DGGITQSPKYLFRKEGQNVTLSCEQNLNHDAMYWYRQDPGQGLRLIYYSQIVNDFQKGDIAEGYSVSREKKESFPLTVTSAQKNPTAFYLCASSTRGQGNTGELFFGEGSRLTVL.

In DNA form, the CDR3 reads TGTGCCAGCAGTTACGGACAGGGGGCTTTCAATGAGCAGTTCTTC. The encoded protein is CASSYGQGAFNEQFF. The J gene is TRBJ2-1, the V gene TRBV6-5, with 11 bases aligning to TRBD1. Per the germline V gene, CDR1 is MNHEY and CDR2 is SVGAGI. This CDR3 is 15 amino acids long. The J segment lost 6 bases and the V segment lost 2 bases, leaving 3 bases of the junction unmatched.

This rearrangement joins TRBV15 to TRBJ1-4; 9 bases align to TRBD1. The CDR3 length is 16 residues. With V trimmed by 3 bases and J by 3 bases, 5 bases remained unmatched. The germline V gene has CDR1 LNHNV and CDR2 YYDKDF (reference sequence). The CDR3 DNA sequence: TGTGCCACCAGCAGCGACAGGGGGAGTGCTAATGAAAAACTGTTTTTT. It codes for CATSSDRGSANEKLFF.

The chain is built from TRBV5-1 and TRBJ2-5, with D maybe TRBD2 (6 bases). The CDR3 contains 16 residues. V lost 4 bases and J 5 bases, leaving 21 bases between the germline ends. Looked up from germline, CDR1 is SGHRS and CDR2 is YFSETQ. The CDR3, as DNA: TGCGCCAGCAGCAAAACGAGCGGAGCCCGGGGGGAGACCCAGTACTTC. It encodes CASSKTSGARGETQYF.

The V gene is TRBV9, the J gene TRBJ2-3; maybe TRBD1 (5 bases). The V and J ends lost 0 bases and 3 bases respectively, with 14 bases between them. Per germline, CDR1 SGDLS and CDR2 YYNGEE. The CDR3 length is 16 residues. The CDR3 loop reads CASSVAGGPGTDTQYF. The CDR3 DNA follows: TGTGCCAGCAGCGTAGCCGGTGGGCCAGGGACAGATACGCAGTATTTT.

CDR3 in amino acids: CASSRFAGESYEQYF. In nucleotides, the CDR3 is TGTGCCAGCAGCCGATTCGCGGGCGAATCCTACGAGCAGTACTTC. The chain carries TRBV7-8 and TRBJ2-7; tentative D call: TRBD2 (5 bases). Per germline, CDR1 SGHVS and CDR2 FQNEAQ. Trimming left V 5 bases short and J 1 base short, with 15 bases between. The CDR3 runs 15 residues.

The CDR3: CASSQGGAAGNTIYF. DNA for the CDR3: TGTGCCAGCAGCCAGGGGGGAGCGGCTGGAAACACCATATATTTT. The J gene is TRBJ1-3, the V gene TRBV3-1 (or the pseudogene TRBV3-2); tentatively, D is TRBD1 (5 bases). CDR3 size: 15 residues. Germline CDR1 is LGHDT and CDR2 is YNNKEL (reference sequence). The V and J ends lost 3 bases and 2 bases respectively, with 11 bases between them.

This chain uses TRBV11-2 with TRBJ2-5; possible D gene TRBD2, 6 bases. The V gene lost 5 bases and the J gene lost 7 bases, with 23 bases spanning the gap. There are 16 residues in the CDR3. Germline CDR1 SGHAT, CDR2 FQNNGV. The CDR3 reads CASSPRGLASTGTQYF. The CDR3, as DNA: TGTGCCAGCAGCCCGAGGGGTCTAGCGTCGACCGGGACCCAGTACTTC.

In DNA form, the CDR3 reads TGTGCCAGCAGGGAAGGGGGTCGTGAAAAACTGTTTTTT. As protein: CASREGGREKLFF. The chain has TRBV12-3 or TRBV12-4 and TRBJ1-4; D is possibly TRBD1 (6 bases). V lost 6 bases and J 7 bases, leaving 12 bases between the germline ends. The CDR3 extends over 13 amino acids.

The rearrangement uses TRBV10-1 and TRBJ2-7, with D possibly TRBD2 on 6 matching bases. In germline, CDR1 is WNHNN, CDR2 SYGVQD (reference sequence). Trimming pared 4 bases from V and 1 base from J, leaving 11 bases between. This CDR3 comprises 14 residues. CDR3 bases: TGCGCCAGCAGTGTAGCGGACCGTTCCTACGAGCAGTACTTC. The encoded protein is CASSVADRSYEQYF.

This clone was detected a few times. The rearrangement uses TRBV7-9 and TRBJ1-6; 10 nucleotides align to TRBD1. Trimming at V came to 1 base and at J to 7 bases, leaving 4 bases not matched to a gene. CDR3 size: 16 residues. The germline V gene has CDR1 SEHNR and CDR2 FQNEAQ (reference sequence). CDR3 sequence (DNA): TGTGCCAGCAGCTTAGGGCGGGGACAGGGGAATTCACCCCTCCACTTT. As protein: CASSLGRGQGNSPLHF.

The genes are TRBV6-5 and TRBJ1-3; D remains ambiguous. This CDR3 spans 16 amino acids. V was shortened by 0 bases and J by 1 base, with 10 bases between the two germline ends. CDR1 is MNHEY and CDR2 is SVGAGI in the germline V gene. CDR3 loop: CASSYSSRGSGNTIYF. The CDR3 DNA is TGTGCCAGCAGTTACTCGAGTCGGGGATCTGGAAACACCATATATTTT.